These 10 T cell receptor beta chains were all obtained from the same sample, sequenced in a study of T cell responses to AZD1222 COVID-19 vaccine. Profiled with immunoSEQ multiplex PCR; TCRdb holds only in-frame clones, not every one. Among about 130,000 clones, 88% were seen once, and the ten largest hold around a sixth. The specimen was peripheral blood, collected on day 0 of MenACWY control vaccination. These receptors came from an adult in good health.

As DNA, the CDR3 is TGTGCCAGCAGCTGGGACAGGGATGAGCAGTTCTTC. Its protein is CASSWDRDEQFF. This rearrangement joins TRBV5-6 to TRBJ2-1, with 9 bases matching TRBD1. The CDR3 runs 12 residues. The ends lost 3 bases at V and 8 bases at J; junction bases unmatched: 0. Germline V CDR1 and CDR2: SGHDT, YYEEEE.

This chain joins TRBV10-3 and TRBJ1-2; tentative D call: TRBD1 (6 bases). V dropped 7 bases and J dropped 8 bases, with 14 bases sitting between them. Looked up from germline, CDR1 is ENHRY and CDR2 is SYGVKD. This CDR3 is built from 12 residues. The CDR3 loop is CAITEGGSGYTF. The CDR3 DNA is TGTGCCATCACCGAGGGGGGGTCCGGCTACACCTTC.

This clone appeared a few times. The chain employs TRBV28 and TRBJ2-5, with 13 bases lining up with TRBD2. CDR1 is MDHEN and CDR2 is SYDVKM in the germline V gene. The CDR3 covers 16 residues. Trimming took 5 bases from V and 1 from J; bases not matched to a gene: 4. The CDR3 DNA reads TGTGCCAGCAGTCGGGGACTAGCGGGGCGCCAAGAGACCCAGTACTTC. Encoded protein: CASSRGLAGRQETQYF.

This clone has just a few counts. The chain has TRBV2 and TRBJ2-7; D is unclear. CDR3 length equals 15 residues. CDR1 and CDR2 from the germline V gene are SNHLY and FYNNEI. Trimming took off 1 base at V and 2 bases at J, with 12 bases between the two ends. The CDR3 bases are TGTGCCAGCAGTGAAGGAACCACGGCAACCTACGAGCAGTACTTC. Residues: CASSEGTTATYEQYF.

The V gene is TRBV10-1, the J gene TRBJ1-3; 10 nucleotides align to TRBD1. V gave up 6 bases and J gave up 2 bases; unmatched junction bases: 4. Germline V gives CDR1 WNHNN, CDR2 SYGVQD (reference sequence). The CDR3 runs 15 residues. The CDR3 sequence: CASSSGTGAGNTIYF. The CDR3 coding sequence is TGCGCCAGCAGCTCCGGGACAGGGGCTGGAAACACCATATATTTT.

In DNA, the CDR3 is TGTGCCAGCAGTTTTTTCAGGGGCAATCAGCCCCAGCATTTT. It translates to CASSFFRGNQPQHF. The rearrangement links TRBV6-5 to TRBJ1-5; a weak D match, TRBD1 (5 bases). CDR1 and CDR2 (germline): MNHEY, SVGAGI. This CDR3 comprises 14 residues. The V end lost 4 bases, the J end lost 2 bases, and 9 bases lay between the germline ends.

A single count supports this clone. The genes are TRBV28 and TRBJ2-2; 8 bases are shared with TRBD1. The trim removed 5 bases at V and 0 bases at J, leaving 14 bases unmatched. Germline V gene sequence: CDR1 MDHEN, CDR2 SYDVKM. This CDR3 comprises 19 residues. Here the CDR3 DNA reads TGTGCCAGCAGTCCAACGCTAGGCACAGGGGGTGCGAACACCGGGGAGCTGTTTTTT. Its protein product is CASSPTLGTGGANTGELFF. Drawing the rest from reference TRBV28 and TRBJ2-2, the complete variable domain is DVKVTQSSRYLVKRTGEKVFLECVQDMDHENMFWYRQDPGLGLRLIYFSYDVKMKEKGDIPEGYSVSREKKERFSLILESASTNQTSMYLCASSPTLGTGGANTGELFFGEGSRLTVL.

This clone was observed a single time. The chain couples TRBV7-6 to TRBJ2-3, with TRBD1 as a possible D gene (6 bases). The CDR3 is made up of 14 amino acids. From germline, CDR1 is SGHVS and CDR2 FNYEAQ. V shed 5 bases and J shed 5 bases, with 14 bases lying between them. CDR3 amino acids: CASSQGPVGDTQYF. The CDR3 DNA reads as TGTGCCAGCAGCCAGGGGCCCGTGGGAGATACGCAGTATTTT. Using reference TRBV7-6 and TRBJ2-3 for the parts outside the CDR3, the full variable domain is GAGVSQSPRYKVTKRGQDVALRCDPISGHVSLYWYRQALGQGPEFLTYFNYEAQQDKSGLPNDRFSAERPEGSISTLTIQRTEQRDSAMYRCASSQGPVGDTQYFGPGTRLTVL.

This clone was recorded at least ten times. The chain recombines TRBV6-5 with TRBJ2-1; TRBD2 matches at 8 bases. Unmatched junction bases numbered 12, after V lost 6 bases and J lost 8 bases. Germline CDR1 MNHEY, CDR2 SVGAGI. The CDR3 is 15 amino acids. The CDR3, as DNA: TGTGCCAGCAGGACGCTAGCGGGCGATATTGATGAGCAGTTCTTC. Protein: CASRTLAGDIDEQFF.

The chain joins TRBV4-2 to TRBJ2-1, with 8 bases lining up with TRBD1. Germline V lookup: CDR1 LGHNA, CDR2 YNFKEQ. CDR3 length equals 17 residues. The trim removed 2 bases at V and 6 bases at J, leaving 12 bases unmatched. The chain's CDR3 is CASSQTDLLGQGNEQFF. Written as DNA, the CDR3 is TGTGCCAGCAGCCAAACAGACCTCCTCGGACAGGGCAATGAGCAGTTCTTC.